This T cell receptor beta chain originates from a study of blood T cell repertoires in COVID-19. Study as a whole: There were acute and convalescent COVID-19 samples, and they came from the United States, Italy and Spain. Sources were T cells, B-cell-depleted T cells, or PBMCs; the material itself was cDNA or gDNA.

The germline V gene encodes CDR1 MNHEY and CDR2 SVGEGT. V was pared by 5 bases and J by 2 bases, with 3 bases of the junction left unmatched. This CDR3 contains 14 residues. Libraries were prepared by immunoSEQ multiplex PCR; TCRdb keeps only in-frame clonotypes and omits some of them. The table includes fewer than 250,000 clones, 85% to 90% detected once. Sequenced sample: peripheral blood. The receptor was derived from a woman in her fifties or sixties with acute or convalescent COVID-19. This sequence joins TRBV6-2 or TRBV6-3 and TRBJ2-3; 8 nucleotides align to TRBD1. The CDR3 sequence is CASSPDRVTDTQYF. The CDR3 nucleotides read TGTGCCAGCAGTCCGGACAGGGTCACAGATACGCAGTATTTT.